This T cell receptor (beta chain) appears in the sequencing data of a study of CD8+ T cells in alopecia areata. The study's findings and limits: Scalp data also include sequences from resident alphabeta T cells of normal skin. Mice showed clearer TCR sharing than patients did, a gap that was possibly HLA-related.

Comments on this clone: Its target is not known.

Alopecia areata patients gave lesional scalp punch biopsies and peripheral blood samples. CD4+ and CD8+ T cells were sorted from PBMCs stained for CD3, CD4 and CD8. RNA extraction and reverse transcription yielded cDNA as sequencing template. Clones were sequenced by immunoSEQ multiplex PCR, and TCRdb holds only the in-frame ones, with some missing. The sample includes 110,000 to 150,000 clones, roughly half of them seen just once. Germline lookup yields CDR1 MGHRA and CDR2 YSYEKL. The CDR3 is made up of 15 amino acids. Germline trimming cut 0 bases from V and 9 bases from J; bases unmatched to any gene: 8.

The TCR originated in a human donor with alopecia areata. Sequences were derived from CD4+ T cells sorted from blood, sampled at week 0. The chain links TRBV4-1 to TRBJ2-7; TRBD1 agrees at 10 bases. The CDR3 reads CASSQEWTGGMGQYF. CDR3 DNA sequence: TGCGCCAGCAGCCAAGAATGGACAGGGGGAATGGGGCAGTACTTC.